This TCR beta chain stems from a study of T cells in Graves' hyperthyroidism and ophthalmopathy. Study information: Before any treatment, at initial diagnosis, peripheral blood was collected. Study-wide findings and caveats: Stable hyperthyroidism was told apart from ophthalmopathy by a model built on 13 V-J features.

Authors of the study amplified TCR beta CDR3 regions from RNA transcripts. TCR CDR3 regions were first amplified by RT-PCR with HTBI primers. MiXCR was run by TCRdb on the multiplex PCR reads, yielding one entry per CDR3 protein. Of 550,000 to 600,000 distinct CDR3 sequences in the sample, over 15% are singletons; the top ten hold 15% to 20%. The CDR3 totals 15 residues. V trimming: 5 bases; J trimming: 3 bases; junction bases outside the gene matches: 9. Germline V gene data show CDR1 as MDHEN and CDR2 as SYDVKM. Absence of ophthalmopathy progression within 18 months defined stable Graves' hyperthyroidism. Uncontrolled infections, other autoimmune diseases, pregnancy or lactation led to exclusion of patients. As for this clonotype: Its antigen is currently unknown.

The sample was blood. The chain links TRBV28 to TRBJ1-2; TRBD1 aligns across 7 bases. The source of this sequence is a woman under 30 with Graves' hyperthyroidism. The CDR3 sequence is CASSPDRVGDYGYTF. The CDR3 DNA sequence: TGTGCCAGCAGTCCTGACAGGGTCGGCGACTATGGCTACACCTTC.